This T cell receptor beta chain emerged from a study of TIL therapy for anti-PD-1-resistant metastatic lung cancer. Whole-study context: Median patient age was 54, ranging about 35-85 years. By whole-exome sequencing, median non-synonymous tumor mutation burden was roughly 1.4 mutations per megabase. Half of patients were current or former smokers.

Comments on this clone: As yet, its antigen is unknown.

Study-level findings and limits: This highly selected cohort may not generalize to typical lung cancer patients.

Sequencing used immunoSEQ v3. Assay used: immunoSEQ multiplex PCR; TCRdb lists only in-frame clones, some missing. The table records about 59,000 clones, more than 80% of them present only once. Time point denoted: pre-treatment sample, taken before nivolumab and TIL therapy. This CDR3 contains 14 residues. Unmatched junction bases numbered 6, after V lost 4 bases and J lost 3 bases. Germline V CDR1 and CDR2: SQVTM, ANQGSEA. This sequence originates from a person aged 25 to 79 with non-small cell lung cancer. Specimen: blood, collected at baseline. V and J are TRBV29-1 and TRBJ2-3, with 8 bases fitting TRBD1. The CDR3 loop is CSVGARGLTDTQYF. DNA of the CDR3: TGCAGCGTTGGGGCCAGGGGGCTGACAGATACGCAGTATTTT.